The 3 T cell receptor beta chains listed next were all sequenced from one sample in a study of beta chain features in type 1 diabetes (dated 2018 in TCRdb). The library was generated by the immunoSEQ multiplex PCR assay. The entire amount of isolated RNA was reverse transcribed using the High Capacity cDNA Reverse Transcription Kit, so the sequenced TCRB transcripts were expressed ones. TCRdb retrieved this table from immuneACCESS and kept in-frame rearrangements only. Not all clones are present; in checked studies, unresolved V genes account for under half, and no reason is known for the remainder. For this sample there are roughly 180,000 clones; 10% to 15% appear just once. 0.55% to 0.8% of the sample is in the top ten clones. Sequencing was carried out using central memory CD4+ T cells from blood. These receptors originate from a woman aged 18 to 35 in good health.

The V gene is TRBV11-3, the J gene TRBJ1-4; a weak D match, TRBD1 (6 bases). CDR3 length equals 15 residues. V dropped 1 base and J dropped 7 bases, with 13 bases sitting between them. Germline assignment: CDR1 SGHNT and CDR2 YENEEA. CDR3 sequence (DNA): TGTGCCAGCAGCTTAGTTCAGGGGATGGGTGAAAAACTGTTTTTT. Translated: CASSLVQGMGEKLFF.

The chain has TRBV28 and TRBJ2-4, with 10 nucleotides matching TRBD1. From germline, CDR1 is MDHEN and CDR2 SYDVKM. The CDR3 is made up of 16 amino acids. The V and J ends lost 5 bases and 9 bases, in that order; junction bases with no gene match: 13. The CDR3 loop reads CASSLFRQGALGIQYF. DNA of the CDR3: TGTGCCAGCAGTCTCTTTAGACAGGGGGCGTTGGGCATTCAGTACTTC.

CDR3 nucleotides: TGTGCCAGCAGCGTACCGTCGGGCGAGGGTAATGAAAAACTGTTTTTT. This codes for CASSVPSGEGNEKLFF. The genes are TRBV9 and TRBJ1-4; D is unresolved. Trimming shortened V by 1 base and J by 4 bases, and 14 bases separated the two germline ends. The CDR3 is 16 residues long. Germline CDR1 SGDLS, CDR2 YYNGEE. The full variable domain, with the rest looked up from reference TRBV9 and TRBJ1-4, is DSGVTQTPKHLITATGQRVTLRCSPRSGDLSVYWYQQSLDQGLQFLIQYYNGEERAKGNILERFSAQQFPDLHSELNLSSLELGDSALYFCASSVPSGEGNEKLFFGSGTQLSVL.